This is a list of T cell receptor beta chains from one sample in a study of T cells in Graves' hyperthyroidism and ophthalmopathy. TCRdb reprocessed the multiplex PCR reads with MiXCR, giving one entry per CDR3 protein. The table has more than 550,000 distinct CDR3 sequences, about 45% seen once. Sequencing was done on a sample of peripheral blood or thyroid tissue (not recorded which). The receptors shown here come from an adult man with Graves' disease, either hyperthyroidism or ophthalmopathy (not recorded which). The conserved cysteine and the conserved F or W are not part of the CDR3 here.

J gene	V gene	CDR3 protein
TRBJ1-6	TRBV14	ASSPEGHNSPLH
TRBJ1-6	TRBV27	ASTWGALNSPLH
TRBJ1-4	TRBV24-1	ATRDSGTGNEKLV
TRBJ1-6	TRBV12-3/TRBV12-4	TSSLTGSNSPLH
TRBJ2-2	TRBV25-1	ASSEFPRTSNTGELF
TRBJ2-7	TRBV5-1	ASSLGGTGRGQY
TRBJ1-1	TRBV19	ASSIEYTEAF
TRBJ1-6	TRBV19	ASSASGQGSWSPLH
TRBJ2-5	TRBV5-4	ASSSGGTGGGETQY
TRBJ1-6	TRBV2	ASSGGSGSPLH
TRBJ2-7	TRBV7-8	ASSLAFAGEAEQY
TRBJ2-7	TRBV20-1	SARDMTSGISEQY
TRBJ1-3	TRBV7-9	ASSARGGSGNTIY
TRBJ2-3	TRBV19	ASSTATSTDTQY
TRBJ1-1	TRBV7-2	ASSRVQGMNTEAF
TRBJ2-7	TRBV10-3	AISESGQNYEQY
TRBJ2-5	TRBV29-1	SVVAAGGSRETQY
TRBJ2-7	TRBV6-5	AISYWGHRGKEQY
TRBJ1-2	TRBV7-2	ASSQWGAQGGYT
TRBJ1-2	TRBV7-8	ASSPYRARGDYGYT
TRBJ2-6	TRBV19	ASSAVDGSGANVLT
TRBJ1-6	TRBV19	ASSTTGGKGSPLH
TRBJ1-1	TRBV7-9	ASSYLFSEAF
TRBJ2-5	TRBV7-2	ASSLGPGTEETQH
TRBJ1-3	TRBV7-8	ASSLHDLLSGNTIY
TRBJ2-6	TRBV19	ASSVVPNSGANVLT
TRBJ1-1	TRBV6-1	ASSYLGGDTEAF
TRBJ2-7	TRBV12-3/TRBV12-4	ASGQPYEQY
TRBJ2-5	TRBV7-2	ASSHQGLQETQY
TRBJ1-2	TRBV2	ASSEMGTGRGYT
TRBJ2-5	TRBV9	ASSLMGGQGLKETQY
TRBJ2-2	TRBV7-3	ASSPPGTGGPGELF
TRBJ1-5	TRBV15	ATSEDRDNQPQH
TRBJ2-5	TRBV5-1	ASCPTGTERTQY
TRBJ1-1	TRBV7-9	ASSQGSGGGTEAF
TRBJ2-7	TRBV20-1	SARTLGSYEQY
TRBJ1-4	TRBV20-1	SAEGLGVKKLF
TRBJ1-1	TRBV5-6	ASSLEAGIRYTEAF
TRBJ1-1	TRBV7-2	ASSPTGTGNTEAL
TRBJ1-5	TRBV7-8	ASGTGHSNQPQH
TRBJ1-2	TRBV24-1	ASDRGRYGYT
.	TRBV7-2	ASSLSWDRGQETQY
TRBJ2-7	TRBV29-1	SVSGPGTSSYEQY
TRBJ1-3	TRBV4-1	ASSQDGIGNTIY
TRBJ1-1	TRBV6-6	ASSYLLGEAF
TRBJ1-2	TRBV14	ASSPDGETNYGYT
TRBJ1-2	TRBV15	ATSRAWGITSYGYT
TRBJ2-5	TRBV19	ASSIGAGGVRETQY
TRBJ1-2	TRBV2	ASSRTGPTNYGYT
TRBJ1-4	TRBV29-1	SVEGFATNEKLF
TRBJ1-2	TRBV11-3	ASSPGGSSYGYT
TRBJ2-6	TRBV10-3	ASSEWRSGANVLT
TRBJ1-5	TRBV2	ASRWDDRDQPQH
TRBJ1-1	TRBV20-1	SAPMGGTNTEAF
TRBJ2-3	TRBV10-3	AISNSQTSGEADTQY
TRBJ1-2	TRBV24-1	ATSDFDSYGYT
TRBJ1-2	TRBV29-1	SVVQGSNYGYT
TRBJ2-3	TRBV7-6	ASSQQGHDTQY
TRBJ2-2	TRBV7-8	ASTPDYTGELF